The rows below give T cell receptor beta chains drawn from one sample of a study of technical replicates of blood from a few donors. Only in-frame clones appear in the TCRdb table, and some are missing; sequencing was by immunoSEQ multiplex PCR. Among 25,000 to 40,000 clones listed, roughly 92% were seen once. The sample taken for sequencing was PBMCs. Receptors were obtained from a human donor in good health. Some clones in this sample may be carry-over from other donors' samples. Each CDR3 is given with its conserved first and last residue. D genes are given only for firm matches. Only part of the rows carry a size: once, few, many, or a class if the clone is expanded.

>TRBV6-1|-|TRBJ1-4|once
TGTGCCAGCAGCCGGGGGGCGGGATCCGGGGAAAAACTGTTTTTT
CASSRGAGSGEKLFF
>TRBV5-1|TRBD1|TRBJ1-1|-
TGCGCCAGCAGCTTGGCACAGGGGGCGTACACTGAAGCTTTCTTT
CASSLAQGAYTEAFF
>TRBV14|TRBD1|TRBJ2-7|-
TGTGCCAGCAGCCAGAGTTGGTCTCGGGACAGCCTCTCCTACGAGCAGTACTTC
CASSQSWSRDSLSYEQYF
>TRBV5-4|-|TRBJ1-2|-
TGTGCCAGCAGCCCACAGGGTTCTCTAGGCTATGGCTACACCTTC
CASSPQGSLGYGYTF
>TRBV4-1|TRBD1|TRBJ1-2|-
TGCGCCAGCAGCCAGGACAGGCCCCTGGGCTACACCTTC
CASSQDRPLGYTF
>TRBV27|-|TRBJ2-7|few
TGTGCCAGCAGTTTGGAGCCTTTGGGCGAGCAGTACTTC
CASSLEPLGEQYF
>TRBV2|TRBD2|TRBJ2-1|-
TGTGCCAGCAGTGATGGTAGCGGGAACTACAATGAGCAGTTCTTC
CASSDGSGNYNEQFF
>TRBV10-3|TRBD1|TRBJ1-1|once
TGTGCCATCAGTGACCCCGGGACAGGGGGCCGGGAAGCTTTCTTT
CAISDPGTGGREAFF
>TRBV25-1|-|TRBJ1-3|few
TGTGCCAGCAGTGGGGAGGGTGTCCCCTCTGGAAACACCATATATTTT
CASSGEGVPSGNTIYF
>TRBV4-2|-|TRBJ1-5|-
TGTGCCAGCAGCCAAGCAGGGAATAGCAATCAGCCCCAGCATTTT
CASSQAGNSNQPQHF
>TRBV12-5|-|TRBJ1-6|-
TGTGCTAGTGGTTTGGTAGCGGGGGCCTATAATTCACCCCTCCACTTT
CASGLVAGAYNSPLHF
>TRBV5-1|-|TRBJ2-3|-
TGCGCCAGCCAGCGGGCCGCGCAGATAGATACGCAGTATTTT
CASQRAAQIDTQYF
>TRBV27|-|TRBJ1-5|-
TGTGCCAGCAGTTTGGCCGGGAGCAATCAGCCCCAGCATTTT
CASSLAGSNQPQHF
>TRBV15|TRBD1|TRBJ1-2|few
TGTGCCACCAGCAGGGAGGGGGCAGGAGGACCCTATGGCTACACCTTC
CATSREGAGGPYGYTF
>TRBV7-2|-|TRBJ2-5|-
TGTGCCAGCAGCTTAGGCTTAGCGGTCCAAGAGACCCAGTACTTC
CASSLGLAVQETQYF
>TRBV29-1|TRBD1|TRBJ1-1|once
TGCAGCGTTAACGCACAGGGGATAGGGACTGAAGCTTTCTTT
CSVNAQGIGTEAFF
>TRBV11-2|-|TRBJ2-5|-
TGTGCCAGCAGCTCAGGGGAGACCCAGTACTTC
CASSSGETQYF
>TRBV5-1|TRBD2|TRBJ2-7|-
TGCGCCAGCAGCTTGGCCCCAGGGGGCCCCTGGACTAGCGGGAGAAACGAGCAGTACTTC
CASSLAPGGPWTSGRNEQYF
>TRBV6-5|TRBD2|TRBJ2-2|-
TGTGCCAGCAGCCCTAGCGGGTCGAACACCGGGGAGCTGTTTTTT
CASSPSGSNTGELFF
>TRBV7-9|TRBD2|TRBJ2-3|-
TGTGCCAGCAGCCCTCGGACTAGCGGGGGAGATACGCAGTATTTT
CASSPRTSGGDTQYF
>TRBV7-6|-|TRBJ2-7|once
TGTGCCAGCAGCTTAGCATCCCTAGCTGAGCAGTACTTC
CASSLASLAEQYF
>TRBV7-9|TRBD1|TRBJ1-1|-
TGTGCCAGCTCTAAGGGGGCCCCCACTGAAGCTTTCTTT
CASSKGAPTEAFF